This T cell receptor beta chain came from a study of radiotherapy plus CTLA-4 blockade in lung cancer. Study context: Objective responses occurred in 15% to 20% of patients; roughly 31% had disease control.

This CDR3 has 18 residues. The junction had 12 bases not matched to a gene; V was cut back by 3 bases and J by 0 bases. The germline V gene encodes CDR1 SGDLS and CDR2 YYNGEE. Patients in the study, people with chemo-refractory metastatic non-small-cell lung cancer, received focal radiation plus ipilimumab CTLA-4 blockade. The data were produced by immunoSEQ multiplex PCR, yet TCRdb's version contains in-frame clones alone and is incomplete. The sample has tens of thousands of clones, about three quarters seen once. A single count supports this clone. This TCR came from a human donor with non-small cell lung cancer whose response to radiotherapy plus ipilimumab could not be evaluated. This sequence joins TRBV9 and TRBJ2-3, with 8 bases fitting TRBD2. The sample was peripheral blood, taken from a patient treated with radiotherapy plus ipilimumab. CDR3 protein: CASSARGGASGSTDTQYF. DNA for the CDR3: TGTGCCAGCAGCGCCCGGGGCGGGGCTAGCGGGAGCACAGATACGCAGTATTTT.